These T cell receptor beta chains were read from a single sample in a study of T cell responses to AZD1222 COVID-19 vaccine. Only in-frame clones appear in the TCRdb table, and some are missing; sequencing was by immunoSEQ multiplex PCR. The sample has 150,000 or so clones, roughly nine tenths seen once; the top ten hold 3.8%. The sample here was peripheral blood, taken 28 days after the second AZD1222 dose. Every receptor here comes from an adult who received the AZD1222 COVID-19 vaccine. CDR3s include the opening cysteine and the closing phenylalanine or tryptophan. D genes are given only for firm matches. Some rows have no size entry. The others give once, few or many, or a class for an expanded clone.

V gene: TRBV6-6; D gene: .; clone size: once; J gene: TRBJ1-2; CDR3 DNA: TGTGCCAGCAGTTCCTATGGGCTGGGTTTAGAAGGCTACACCTTC; CDR3 protein: CASSSYGLGLEGYTF
V gene: TRBV29-1; D gene: .; clone size: few; J gene: TRBJ1-3; CDR3 DNA: TGCAGCGCCGAAACTACCTGGAAAAGGGGAAGTCGCGGAAACACCATATATTTT; CDR3 protein: CSAETTWKRGSRGNTIYF
V gene: TRBV20-1; D gene: .; clone size: few; J gene: TRBJ2-3; CDR3 DNA: TGCAGTGCTCGAGGCACAGATACGCAGTATTTT; CDR3 protein: CSARGTDTQYF
V gene: TRBV6-4; D gene: .; clone size: .; J gene: TRBJ1-2; CDR3 DNA: TGTGCCAGCAATCCCGGGAGCAACCCCTTTCGCACCTTC; CDR3 protein: CASNPGSNPFRTF
V gene: TRBV4-3; D gene: .; clone size: .; J gene: TRBJ2-7; CDR3 DNA: TGCGCCAGCAGCCAAGTACAGGGTGGGGGAGAGCAGTACTTC; CDR3 protein: CASSQVQGGGEQYF
V gene: TRBV28; D gene: .; clone size: .; J gene: TRBJ1-2; CDR3 DNA: TGTGCCAGCAGTGGGACAAGTCGCTACACCTTC; CDR3 protein: CASSGTSRYTF
V gene: TRBV19; D gene: TRBD1; clone size: .; J gene: TRBJ1-6; CDR3 DNA: TGTGCCAGTAGTGCGCACAGGGGATCACCCCTCCACTTT; CDR3 protein: CASSAHRGSPLHF
V gene: TRBV3-1/TRBV3-2; D gene: TRBD1; clone size: few; J gene: TRBJ1-2; CDR3 DNA: TGTGCCAGCAGGAGACAGGGGTCCCACTATGGCTACACCTTC; CDR3 protein: CASRRQGSHYGYTF
V gene: TRBV6-6; D gene: TRBD1; clone size: .; J gene: TRBJ1-3; CDR3 DNA: TGTGCCAGCAGTTTAGGGACAGGCGGTTACGGAAACACCATATATTTT; CDR3 protein: CASSLGTGGYGNTIYF
V gene: TRBV29-1; D gene: TRBD1; clone size: .; J gene: TRBJ1-2; CDR3 DNA: TGCAGCGTTGACCCACCGGGACAGTACGGACATGACTGGGGCTACACCTTC; CDR3 protein: CSVDPPGQYGHDWGYTF
V gene: TRBV10-3; D gene: .; clone size: .; J gene: TRBJ1-5; CDR3 DNA: TGTGCCATCAGCTTGGACGGTAGCAATCAGCCCCAGCATTTT; CDR3 protein: CAISLDGSNQPQHF
V gene: TRBV6-1; D gene: .; clone size: .; J gene: TRBJ1-5; CDR3 DNA: TGTGCCAGCAGTGAAACCTCAGCCGGACCTCAGCCCCAGCATTTT; CDR3 protein: CASSETSAGPQPQHF
V gene: TRBV15; D gene: TRBD1; clone size: .; J gene: TRBJ1-5; CDR3 DNA: TGTGCCACCAGAGTTAGGACAGGGCGGATTGACGAAAGCAATCAGCCCCAGCATTTT; CDR3 protein: CATRVRTGRIDESNQPQHF
V gene: TRBV12-3/TRBV12-4; D gene: .; clone size: .; J gene: TRBJ2-5; CDR3 DNA: TGTGCCAGCAGTCTCCGCCAAGAGACCCAGTACTTC; CDR3 protein: CASSLRQETQYF
V gene: TRBV6-2/TRBV6-3; D gene: .; clone size: .; J gene: TRBJ2-1; CDR3 DNA: TGTGCCAGCAGTTCAGCAAATGAGCAGTTCTTC; CDR3 protein: CASSSANEQFF